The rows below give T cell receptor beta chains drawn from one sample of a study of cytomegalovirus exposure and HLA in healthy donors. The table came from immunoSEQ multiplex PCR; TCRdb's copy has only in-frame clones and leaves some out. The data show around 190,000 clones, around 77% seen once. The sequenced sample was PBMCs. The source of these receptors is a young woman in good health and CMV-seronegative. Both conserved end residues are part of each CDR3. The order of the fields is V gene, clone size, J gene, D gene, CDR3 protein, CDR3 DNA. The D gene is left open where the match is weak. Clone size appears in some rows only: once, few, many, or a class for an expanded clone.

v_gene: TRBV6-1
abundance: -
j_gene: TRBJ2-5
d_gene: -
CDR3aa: CASSEMAGEGSETQYF
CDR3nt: TGTGCCAGCAGTGAAATGGCAGGTGAGGGTTCGGAGACCCAGTACTTC

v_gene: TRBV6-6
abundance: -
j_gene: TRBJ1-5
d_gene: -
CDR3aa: CASSPPGQIKDQPQHF
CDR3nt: TGTGCCAGCAGTCCACCGGGACAAATAAAAGACCAGCCCCAGCATTTT

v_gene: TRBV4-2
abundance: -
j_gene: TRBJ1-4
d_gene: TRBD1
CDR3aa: CASSQVSGRGNEKLFF
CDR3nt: TGTGCCAGCAGCCAAGTCTCTGGCAGGGGGAATGAAAAACTGTTTTTT

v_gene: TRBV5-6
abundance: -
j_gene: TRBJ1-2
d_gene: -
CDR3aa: CASSLVAASYGYTF
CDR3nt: TGTGCCAGCAGCTTGGTGGCGGCAAGCTATGGCTACACCTTC

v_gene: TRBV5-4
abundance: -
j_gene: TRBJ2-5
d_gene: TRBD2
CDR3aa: CASSLVVGGAKETQYF
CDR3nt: TGTGCCAGCAGCTTGGTGGTCGGGGGGGCGAAGGAGACCCAGTACTTC

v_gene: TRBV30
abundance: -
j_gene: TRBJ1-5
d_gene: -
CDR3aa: CAWSVTASNQPQHF
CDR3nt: TGTGCCTGGAGTGTGACAGCTAGCAATCAGCCCCAGCATTTT

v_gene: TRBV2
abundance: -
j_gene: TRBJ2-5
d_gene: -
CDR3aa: CASSASPTQYF
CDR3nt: TGTGCCAGCAGTGCTAGCCCGACCCAGTACTTC

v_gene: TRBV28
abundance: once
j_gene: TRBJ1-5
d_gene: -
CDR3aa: CASGRQIASNQPQHF
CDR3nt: TGTGCCAGCGGAAGACAGATCGCTAGCAATCAGCCCCAGCATTTT

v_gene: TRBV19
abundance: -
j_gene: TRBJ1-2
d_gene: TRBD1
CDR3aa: CASSQTGVGPYGYTF
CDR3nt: TGTGCCAGTAGTCAAACAGGGGTCGGGCCCTATGGCTACACCTTC

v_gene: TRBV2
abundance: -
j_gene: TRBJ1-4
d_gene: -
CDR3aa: CASTKPSGPGALWFF
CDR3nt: TGTGCCAGCACCAAACCCTCGGGACCGGGAGCTTTGTGGTTTTTT

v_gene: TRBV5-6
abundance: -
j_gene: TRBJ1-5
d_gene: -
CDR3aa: CASSGGTEPHNQPQHF
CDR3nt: TGTGCCAGCAGCGGAGGGACGGAGCCCCACAATCAGCCCCAGCATTTT

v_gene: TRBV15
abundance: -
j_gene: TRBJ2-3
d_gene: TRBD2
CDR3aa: CATSRDLAAGLRNTQYF
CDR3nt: TGTGCCACCAGCAGAGATCTTGCAGCGGGGCTGAGGAATACGCAGTATTTT

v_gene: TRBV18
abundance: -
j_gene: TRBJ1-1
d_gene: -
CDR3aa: CASSPSQNTEAFF
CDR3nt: TGTGCCAGCTCACCGTCACAGAACACTGAAGCTTTCTTT

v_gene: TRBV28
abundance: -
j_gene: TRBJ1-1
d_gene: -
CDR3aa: CASSADRVEAFF
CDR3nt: TGTGCCAGCAGTGCTGACCGGGTTGAAGCTTTCTTT

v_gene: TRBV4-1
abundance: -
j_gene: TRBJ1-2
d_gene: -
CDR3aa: CASSQDLLSGNYGYTF
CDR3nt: TGCGCCAGCAGCCAAGATCTTTTGTCGGGTAACTATGGCTACACCTTC

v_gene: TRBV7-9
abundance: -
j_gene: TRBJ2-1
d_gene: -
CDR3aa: CASSLPQAGHITEQFF
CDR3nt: TGTGCCAGCAGCTTACCCCAGGCAGGGCACATTACTGAGCAGTTCTTC

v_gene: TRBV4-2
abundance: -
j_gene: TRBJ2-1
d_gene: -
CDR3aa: CASSHDKNEQFF
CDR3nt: TGTGCCAGCAGCCACGACAAAAATGAGCAGTTCTTC

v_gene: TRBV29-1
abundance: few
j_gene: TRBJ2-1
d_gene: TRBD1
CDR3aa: CSVEKGTGERNEQFF
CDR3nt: TGCAGCGTCGAGAAAGGAACAGGGGAGAGAAATGAGCAGTTCTTC

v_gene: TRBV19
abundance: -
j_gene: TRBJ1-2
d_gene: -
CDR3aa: CASSISTGSYTF
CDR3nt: TGTGCCAGTAGTATCAGCACGGGAAGCTACACCTTC

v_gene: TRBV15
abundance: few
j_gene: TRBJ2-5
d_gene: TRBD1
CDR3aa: CATSLTGERETQYF
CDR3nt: TGTGCCACCAGTCTGACAGGGGAGCGTGAGACCCAGTACTTC

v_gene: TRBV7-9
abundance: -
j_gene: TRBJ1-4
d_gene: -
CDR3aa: CASSLAGSSTNEKLFF
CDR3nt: TGTGCCAGCAGCTTAGCCGGGTCATCAACTAATGAAAAACTGTTTTTT

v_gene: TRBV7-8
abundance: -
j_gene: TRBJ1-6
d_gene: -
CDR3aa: CASTLNRARGNSPLHF
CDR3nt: TGTGCCAGCACCCTAAACCGGGCTCGGGGAAATTCACCCCTCCACTTT

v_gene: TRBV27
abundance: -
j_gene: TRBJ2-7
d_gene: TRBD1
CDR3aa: CASSVVGTGLYEQYF
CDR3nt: TGTGCCAGCAGCGTGGTCGGGACAGGGCTATACGAGCAGTACTTC

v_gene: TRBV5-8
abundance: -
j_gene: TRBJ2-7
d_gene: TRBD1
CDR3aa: CASSDRGRYEQYF
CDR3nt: TGTGCCAGCAGCGACAGGGGGCGGTACGAGCAGTACTTC

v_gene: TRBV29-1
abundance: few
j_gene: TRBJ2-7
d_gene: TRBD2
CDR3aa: CSVEGLAGEVGGREQYF
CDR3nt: TGCAGCGTTGAGGGACTAGCGGGAGAGGTCGGAGGCCGCGAGCAGTACTTC

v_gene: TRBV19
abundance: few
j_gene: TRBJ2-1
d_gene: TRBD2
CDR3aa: CASSIEHSGRAGEQFF
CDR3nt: TGTGCCAGTAGTATAGAACATAGCGGGAGGGCCGGTGAGCAGTTCTTC

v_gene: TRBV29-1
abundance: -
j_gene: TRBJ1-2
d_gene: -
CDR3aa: CSVVVGGGYTF
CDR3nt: TGCAGCGTTGTGGTCGGGGGAGGCTACACCTTC

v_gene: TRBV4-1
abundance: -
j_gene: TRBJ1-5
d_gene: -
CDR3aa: CASSPRLTGSNQPQHF
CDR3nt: TGCGCCAGCAGCCCTCGACTGACGGGGAGCAATCAGCCCCAGCATTTT